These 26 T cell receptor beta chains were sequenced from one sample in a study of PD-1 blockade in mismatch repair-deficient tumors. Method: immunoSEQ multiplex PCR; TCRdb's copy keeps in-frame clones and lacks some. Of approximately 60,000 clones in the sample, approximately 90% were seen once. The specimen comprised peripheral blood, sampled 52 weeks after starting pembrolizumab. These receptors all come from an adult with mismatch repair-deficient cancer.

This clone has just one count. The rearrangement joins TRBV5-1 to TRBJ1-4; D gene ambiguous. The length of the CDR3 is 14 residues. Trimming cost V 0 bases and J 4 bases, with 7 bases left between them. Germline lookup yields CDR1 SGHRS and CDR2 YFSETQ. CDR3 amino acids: CASSLDSHNEKLFF. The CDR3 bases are TGCGCCAGCAGCTTGGATAGTCATAATGAAAAACTGTTTTTT. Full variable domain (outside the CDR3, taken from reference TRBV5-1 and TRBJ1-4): KAGVTQTPRYLIKTRGQQVTLSCSPISGHRSVSWYQQTPGQGLQFLFEYFSETQRNKGNFPGRFSGRQFSNSRSEMNVSTLELGDSALYLCASSLDSHNEKLFFGSGTQLSVL.

The CDR3 loop reads CATKATSGSNEQFF. The DNA of the CDR3 is TGTGCCACCAAAGCGACTAGCGGCTCCAATGAGCAGTTCTTC. This chain joins TRBV15 and TRBJ2-1; 9 bases are a match to TRBD2. This CDR3 has 14 amino acids. Trimming took 7 bases from V and 6 from J; bases not matched to a gene: 7. Germline V gene lookup returns CDR1 LNHNV and CDR2 YYDKDF (reference sequence).

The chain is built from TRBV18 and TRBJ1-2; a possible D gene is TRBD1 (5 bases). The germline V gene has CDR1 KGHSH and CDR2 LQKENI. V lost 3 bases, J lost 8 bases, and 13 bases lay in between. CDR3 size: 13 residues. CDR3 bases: TGTGCCAGCTCACCGCCTTCAGAGGGGGGCTACACCTTC. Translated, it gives CASSPPSEGGYTF.

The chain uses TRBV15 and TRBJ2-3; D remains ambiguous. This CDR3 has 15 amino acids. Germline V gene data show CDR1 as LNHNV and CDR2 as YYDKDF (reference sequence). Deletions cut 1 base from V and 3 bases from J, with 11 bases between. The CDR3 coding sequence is TGTGCCACCAGCAGAGGTAATCCAGCTACAGATACGCAGTATTTT. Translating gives CATSRGNPATDTQYF.

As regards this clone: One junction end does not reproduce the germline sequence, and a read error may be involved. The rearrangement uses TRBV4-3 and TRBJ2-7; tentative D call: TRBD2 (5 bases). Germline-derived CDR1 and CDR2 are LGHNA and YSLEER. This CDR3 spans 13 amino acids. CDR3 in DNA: TGCGCCAGCAGCCAAGATAGGGCCCAACCAACGGGGTTC. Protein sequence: CASSQDRAQPTGF.

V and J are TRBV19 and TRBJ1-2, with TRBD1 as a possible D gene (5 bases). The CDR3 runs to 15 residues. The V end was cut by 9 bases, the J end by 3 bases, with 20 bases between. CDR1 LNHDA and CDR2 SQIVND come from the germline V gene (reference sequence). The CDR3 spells CASRDLTTYDYGYTF. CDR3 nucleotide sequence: TGTGCCAGCCGGGACCTCACTACCTACGACTATGGCTACACCTTC.

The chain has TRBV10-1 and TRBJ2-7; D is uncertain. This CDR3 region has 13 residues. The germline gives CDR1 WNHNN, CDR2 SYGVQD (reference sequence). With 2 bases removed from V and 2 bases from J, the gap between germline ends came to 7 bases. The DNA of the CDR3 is TGCGCCAGCAGTGAGGGGATAACCTACGAGCAGTACTTC. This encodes CASSEGITYEQYF.

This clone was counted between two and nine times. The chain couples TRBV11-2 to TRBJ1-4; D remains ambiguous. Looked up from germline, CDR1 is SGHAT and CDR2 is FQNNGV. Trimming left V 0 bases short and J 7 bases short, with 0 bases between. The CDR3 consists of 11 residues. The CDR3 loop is CASSLDEKLFF. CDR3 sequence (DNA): TGTGCCAGCAGCTTAGATGAAAAACTGTTTTTT. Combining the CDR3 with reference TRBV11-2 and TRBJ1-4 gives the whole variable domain EAGVAQSPRYKIIEKRQSVAFWCNPISGHATLYWYQQILGQGPKLLIQFQNNGVVDDSQLPKDRFSAERLKGVDSTLKIQPAKLEDSAVYLCASSLDEKLFFGSGTQLSVL.

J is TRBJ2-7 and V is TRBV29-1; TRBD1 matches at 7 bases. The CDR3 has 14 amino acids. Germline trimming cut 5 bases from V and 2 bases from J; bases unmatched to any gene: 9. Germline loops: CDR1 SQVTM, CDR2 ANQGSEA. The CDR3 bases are TGCAGCGTTCCCAGAGGGGACAGTACCTACGAGCAGTACTTC. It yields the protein CSVPRGDSTYEQYF.

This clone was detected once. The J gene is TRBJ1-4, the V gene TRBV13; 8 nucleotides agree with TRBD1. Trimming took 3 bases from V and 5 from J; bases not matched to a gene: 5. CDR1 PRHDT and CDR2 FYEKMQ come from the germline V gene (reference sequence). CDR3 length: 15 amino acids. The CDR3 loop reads CASSLQWTGNEKLFF. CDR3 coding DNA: TGTGCCAGCAGCTTGCAATGGACAGGGAATGAAAAACTGTTTTTT.

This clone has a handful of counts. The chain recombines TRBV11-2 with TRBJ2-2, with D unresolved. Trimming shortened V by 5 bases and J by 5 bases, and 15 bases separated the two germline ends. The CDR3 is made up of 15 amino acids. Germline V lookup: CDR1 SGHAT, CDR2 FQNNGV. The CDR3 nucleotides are TGTGCCAGCAGCGAGACGGCCCGTGGGACCGGGGAGCTGTTTTTT. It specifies CASSETARGTGELFF.

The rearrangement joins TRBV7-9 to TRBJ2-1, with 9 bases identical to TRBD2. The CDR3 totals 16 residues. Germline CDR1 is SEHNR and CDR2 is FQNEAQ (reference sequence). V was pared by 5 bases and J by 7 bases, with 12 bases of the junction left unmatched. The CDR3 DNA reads TGTGCCAGCAGCAATCGGGATCTAGCGGGATCAAATGAGCAGTTCTTC. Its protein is CASSNRDLAGSNEQFF. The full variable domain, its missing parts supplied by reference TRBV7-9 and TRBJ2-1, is DTGVSQNPRHKITKRGQNVTFRCDPISEHNRLYWYRQTLGQGPEFLTYFQNEAQLEKSRLLSDRFSAERPKGSFSTLEIQRTEQGDSAMYLCASSNRDLAGSNEQFFGPGTRLTVL.

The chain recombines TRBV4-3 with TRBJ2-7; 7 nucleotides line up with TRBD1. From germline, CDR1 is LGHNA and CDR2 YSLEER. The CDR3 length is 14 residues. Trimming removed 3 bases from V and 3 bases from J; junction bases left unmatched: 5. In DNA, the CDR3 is TGCGCCAGCAGCCATGGGACAGCCAACTACGAGCAGTACTTC. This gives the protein CASSHGTANYEQYF.

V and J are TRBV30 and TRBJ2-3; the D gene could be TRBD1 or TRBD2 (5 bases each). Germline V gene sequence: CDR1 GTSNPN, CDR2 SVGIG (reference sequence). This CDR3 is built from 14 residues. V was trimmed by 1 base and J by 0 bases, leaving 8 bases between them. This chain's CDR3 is CAWSDGTSTDTQYF. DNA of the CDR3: TGTGCCTGGAGTGACGGGACCAGCACAGATACGCAGTATTTT.

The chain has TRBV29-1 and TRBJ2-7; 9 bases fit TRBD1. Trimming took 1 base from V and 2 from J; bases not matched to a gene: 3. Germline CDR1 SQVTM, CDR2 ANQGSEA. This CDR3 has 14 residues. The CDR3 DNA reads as TGCAGCGTTGAAGGCAGGACAGGGGCCTACGAGCAGTACTTC. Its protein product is CSVEGRTGAYEQYF.

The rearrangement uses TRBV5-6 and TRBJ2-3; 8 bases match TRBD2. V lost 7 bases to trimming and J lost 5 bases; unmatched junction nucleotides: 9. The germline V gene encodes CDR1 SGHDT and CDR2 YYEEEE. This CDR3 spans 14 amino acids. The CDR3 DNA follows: TGTGCCAGCTCCCGGGGGGGGTATGAAGATACGCAGTATTTT. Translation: CASSRGGYEDTQYF.

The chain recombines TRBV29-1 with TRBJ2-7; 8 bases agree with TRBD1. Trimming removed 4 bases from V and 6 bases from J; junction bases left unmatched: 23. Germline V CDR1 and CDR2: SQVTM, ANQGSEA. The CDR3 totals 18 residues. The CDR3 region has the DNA TGCAGCGTTGTAACTGGCTCCGGACAGGGCGGTTTGGTGGGCGAGCAGTACTTC. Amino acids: CSVVTGSGQGGLVGEQYF.

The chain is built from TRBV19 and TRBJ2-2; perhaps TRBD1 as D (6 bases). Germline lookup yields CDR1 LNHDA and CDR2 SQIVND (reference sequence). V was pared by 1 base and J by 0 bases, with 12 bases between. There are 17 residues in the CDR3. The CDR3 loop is CASSIVFRQANTGELFF. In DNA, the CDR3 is TGTGCCAGTAGTATAGTATTTCGACAGGCGAACACCGGGGAGCTGTTTTTT.

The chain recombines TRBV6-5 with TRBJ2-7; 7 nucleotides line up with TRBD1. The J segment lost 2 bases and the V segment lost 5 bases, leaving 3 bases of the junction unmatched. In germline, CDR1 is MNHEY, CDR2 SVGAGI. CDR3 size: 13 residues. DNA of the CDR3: TGTGCCAGCAGTGGACAGGTTCCCTACGAGCAGTACTTC. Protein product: CASSGQVPYEQYF.

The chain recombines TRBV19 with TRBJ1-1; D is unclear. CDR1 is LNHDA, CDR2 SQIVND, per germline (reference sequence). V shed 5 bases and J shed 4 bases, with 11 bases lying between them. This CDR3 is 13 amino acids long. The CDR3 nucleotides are TGTGCCAGTAGTTACCTTGTGGGCACTGAAGCTTTCTTT. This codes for CASSYLVGTEAFF.

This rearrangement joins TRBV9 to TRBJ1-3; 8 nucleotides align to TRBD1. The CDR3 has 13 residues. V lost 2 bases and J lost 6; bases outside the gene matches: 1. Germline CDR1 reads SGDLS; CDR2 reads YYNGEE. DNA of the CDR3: TGTGCCAGCAGCGTGGGACAGGCAAACACCATATATTTT. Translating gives CASSVGQANTIYF.

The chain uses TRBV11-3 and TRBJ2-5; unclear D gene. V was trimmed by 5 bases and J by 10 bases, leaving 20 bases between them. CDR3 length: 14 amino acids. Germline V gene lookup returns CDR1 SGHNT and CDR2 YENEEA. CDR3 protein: CASSPRPGTIHQYF. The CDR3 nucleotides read TGTGCCAGCAGCCCACGCCCAGGTACTATTCACCAGTACTTC.

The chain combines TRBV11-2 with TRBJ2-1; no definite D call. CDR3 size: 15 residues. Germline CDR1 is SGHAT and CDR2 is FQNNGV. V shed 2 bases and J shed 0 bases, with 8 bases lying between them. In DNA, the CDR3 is TGTGCCAGCAGCTTACACAAGAGCTCCTACAATGAGCAGTTCTTC. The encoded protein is CASSLHKSSYNEQFF. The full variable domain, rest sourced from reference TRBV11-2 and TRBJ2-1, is EAGVAQSPRYKIIEKRQSVAFWCNPISGHATLYWYQQILGQGPKLLIQFQNNGVVDDSQLPKDRFSAERLKGVDSTLKIQPAKLEDSAVYLCASSLHKSSYNEQFFGPGTRLTVL.

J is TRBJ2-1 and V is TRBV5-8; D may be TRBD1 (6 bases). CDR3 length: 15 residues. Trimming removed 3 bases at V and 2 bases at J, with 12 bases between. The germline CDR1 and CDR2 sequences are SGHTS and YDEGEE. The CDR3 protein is CASSWGRQAYNEQFF. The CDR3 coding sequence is TGTGCCAGCAGCTGGGGACGACAGGCCTACAATGAGCAGTTCTTC.

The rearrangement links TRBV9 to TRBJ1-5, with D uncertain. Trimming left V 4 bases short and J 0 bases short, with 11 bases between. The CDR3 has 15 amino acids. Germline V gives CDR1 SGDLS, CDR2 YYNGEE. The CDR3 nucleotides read TGTGCCAGCAGCCCCCAAGGTAATAGCAATCAGCCCCAGCATTTT. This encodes CASSPQGNSNQPQHF.

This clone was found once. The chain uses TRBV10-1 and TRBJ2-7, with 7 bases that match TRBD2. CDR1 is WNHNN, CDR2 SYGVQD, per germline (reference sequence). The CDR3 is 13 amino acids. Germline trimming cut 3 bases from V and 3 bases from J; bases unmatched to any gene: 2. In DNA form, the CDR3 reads TGCGCCAGCAGTGAAATAGCGGGCTACGAGCAGTACTTC. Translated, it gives CASSEIAGYEQYF.